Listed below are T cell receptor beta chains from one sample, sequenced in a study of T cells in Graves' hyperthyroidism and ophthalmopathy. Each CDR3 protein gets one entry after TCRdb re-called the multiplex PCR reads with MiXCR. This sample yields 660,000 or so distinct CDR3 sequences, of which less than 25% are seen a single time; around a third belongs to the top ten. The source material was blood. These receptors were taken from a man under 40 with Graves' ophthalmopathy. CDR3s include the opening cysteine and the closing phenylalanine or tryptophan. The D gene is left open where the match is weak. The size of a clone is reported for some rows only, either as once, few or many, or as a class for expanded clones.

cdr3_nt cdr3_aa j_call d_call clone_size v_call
TGTGCCAGCACCTCAGGGGGGACTAGCGGGTACCACGAGCAGTACTTC CASTSGGTSGYHEQYF TRBJ2-7 TRBD2 few TRBV6-1
TGTGCCAGCAGCCAAGACACTAGTCGGGTAGCAGATACGCAGTATTTT CASSQDTSRVADTQYF TRBJ2-3 . . TRBV14
TGTGCCTGGAGTCGTCAGGAGAACACTGAAGCTTTCTTT CAWSRQENTEAFF TRBJ1-1 . many TRBV30
TGTGCCACCAGTGATCCCGGTGGGGGGGGCCCGCCAGATACGCAGTATTTT CATSDPGGGGPPDTQYF TRBJ2-3 . few TRBV24-1
TGTGCCAGCAGCCCTGGGACTAGCGGGAGTATGGGTGAGCAGTTCTTC CASSPGTSGSMGEQFF TRBJ2-1 TRBD2 . TRBV7-2
TGTGCCTGGAGCCGCACGGATGAGAATGAAAAACTGTTTTTT CAWSRTDENEKLFF TRBJ1-4 . few TRBV30
TGCAGTGCTAGAGTTACAGGGAGACACACCATATATTTT CSARVTGRHTIYF TRBJ1-3 . . TRBV20-1
TGTGCCAGCAGACTCGGTTGGGACACTGGCACAGATACGCAGTATTTT CASRLGWDTGTDTQYF TRBJ2-3 . . TRBV11-3
TGTGCCACCAGTGACATATCGAGCACAGATACGCAGTATTTT CATSDISSTDTQYF TRBJ2-3 . . TRBV24-1
TGCAGTGCTAGAGTCTTGGAGGGTTCCAACATTCAGTACTTC CSARVLEGSNIQYF TRBJ2-4 . few TRBV20-1
TGTGCCAGTAGTAAGAGGTGGTCTAGCGGGAGGACAGATACGCAGTATTTT CASSKRWSSGRTDTQYF TRBJ2-3 TRBD2 . TRBV19
TGTGCCAGCAACTGGCGGAGCAATCAGCCCCAGCATTTT CASNWRSNQPQHF TRBJ1-5 . many TRBV2
TGTGCCAGCAGCCGCTTGACAGGGGTGGGCTCCTATAATTCACCCCTCCACTTT CASSRLTGVGSYNSPLHF TRBJ1-6 TRBD1 many TRBV28
TGCAGCCCCCCCGGACAGGGTAACACCGGGGAGCTGTTTTTT CSPPGQGNTGELFF TRBJ2-2 TRBD1 . TRBV29-1
TGTGCCACTAAGAAAGGGGAGGTCCTGTACGAGCAGTACTTC CATKKGEVLYEQYF TRBJ2-7 . . TRBV6-1
TGTGCCAGCAGCTGGACTCGTGTCGATAATGAGCAGTTCTTC CASSWTRVDNEQFF TRBJ2-1 . . TRBV7-9
TGTGCCAGCAGTCCACGGACAGGCAACACCGGGGAGCTGTTTTTT CASSPRTGNTGELFF TRBJ2-2 TRBD1 many TRBV18
TGTGCCAGCAGTTATAACAATGAGCAGTTCTTC CASSYNNEQFF TRBJ2-1 . . TRBV7-2
TGTGCCAGCAGAATACGGGGGGGGCGAACTGAAGCTTTCTTT CASRIRGGRTEAFF TRBJ1-1 . many TRBV28